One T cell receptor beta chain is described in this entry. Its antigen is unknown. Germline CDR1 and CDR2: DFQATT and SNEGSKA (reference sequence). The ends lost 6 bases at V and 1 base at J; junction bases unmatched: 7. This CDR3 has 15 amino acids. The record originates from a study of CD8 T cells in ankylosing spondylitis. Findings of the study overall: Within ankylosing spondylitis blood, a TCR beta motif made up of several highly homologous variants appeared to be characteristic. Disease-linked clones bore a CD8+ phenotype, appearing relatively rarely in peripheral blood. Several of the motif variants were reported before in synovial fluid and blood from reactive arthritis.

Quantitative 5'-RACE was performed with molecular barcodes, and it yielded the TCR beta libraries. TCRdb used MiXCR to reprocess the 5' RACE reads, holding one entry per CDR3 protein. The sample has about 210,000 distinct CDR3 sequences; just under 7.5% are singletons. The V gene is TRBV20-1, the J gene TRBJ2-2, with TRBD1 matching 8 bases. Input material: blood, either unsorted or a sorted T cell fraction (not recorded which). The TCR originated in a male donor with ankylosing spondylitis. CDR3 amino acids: CSAKGQGGNTGELFF. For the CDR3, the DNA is TGCAGTGCCAAAGGACAGGGAGGGAACACCGGGGAGCTGTTTTTT.